This TCR beta chain was sequenced for a study of monozygotic twins with inflammatory bowel disease. This CDR3 has 14 residues. TCR libraries each used 3500 ng of total RNA. UMIs bearing a 6-nucleotide sample barcode were added through template switching. Reanalyzing the 5' RACE reads, TCRdb keeps one entry per CDR3 protein, without DNA. The sample's table shows fewer than 200,000 distinct CDR3 sequences. The V gene is TRBV12-3 or TRBV12-4, the J gene TRBJ2-1. The TCR comes from a human donor with ulcerative colitis or Crohn's disease, or a healthy co-twin of an affected twin (not recorded which). Input material: blood. The CDR3 is CASSHPWSYNEQFF.